The 10 T cell receptor beta chains in this list originate from one sample, sequenced in a study of T-cell memory formation after mild COVID-19 (dated by TCRdb to about 2021). The method behind the library was 5' RACE. The listed sequencing device is Illumina NovaSeq 6000. Through fastp at Q25 and MiXCR, TCRdb rebuilt clones from the public reads, retaining in-frame beta chains. Every CDR3 protein is listed once, alongside the most common genes and DNA of its rows. In this sample the table shows 90,000 to 120,000 distinct CDR3 sequences, approximately 15% of which occur a single time. In total, the top ten clones hold around 43% of the sample. The material sequenced was PBMCs or a T cell subset sorted from them (not recorded which). These receptors were collected from a man aged 18 to 29 who had mild COVID-19 (a few samples of this study predate the infection). The sample titles of this study are shuffled in the database, so cell type and time point are left out; the donor was told from shared clones.

This clonotype was seen a handful of times. The gene calls are TRBV27 and TRBJ1-4; tentatively, D is TRBD1 (5 bases). This CDR3 is built from 11 residues. V lost 6 bases and J lost 12, with 11 bases in between. Germline assignment: CDR1 MNHEY and CDR2 SMNVEV (reference sequence). Written as DNA, the CDR3 is TGTGCCAGCAGCCCCGGGGGGGAACTGTTTTTT. It translates to CASSPGGELFF.

This clonotype showed up just a few times. CDR3 region: CASSFGNRGYEQYF. DNA of the CDR3: TGTGCCAGCAGTTTTGGAAACAGGGGGTACGAGCAGTACTTC. The V gene is TRBV6-6, the J gene TRBJ2-7; 8 positions match TRBD1. With V trimmed by 4 bases and J by 4 bases, 6 bases remained unmatched. The CDR3 has 14 residues. Per germline, CDR1 MNHNY and CDR2 SVGAGI (reference sequence).

This clonotype was counted only a few times. V is TRBV2 and J is TRBJ1-6; TRBD1 matches 7 bases. Germline lookup yields CDR1 SNHLY and CDR2 FYNNEI. V lost 3 bases, J lost 5 bases, and 7 bases stayed unmatched. This CDR3 comprises 16 residues. CDR3 protein: CASSEGRQGDNSPLHF. CDR3 nucleotides: TGTGCCAGCAGTGAGGGAAGACAGGGCGATAATTCACCCCTCCACTTT.

The rearrangement links TRBV23-1 to TRBJ1-3; the match to TRBD1 covers 9 bases. TRBV23-1 counts as an open reading frame of uncertain function. The junction had 7 bases not matched to a gene; V was cut back by 4 bases and J by 3 bases. The CDR3 totals 16 residues. DNA of the CDR3: TGCGCCAGCAGTCTTCTCGGGACAGGGTTTGGAAACACCATATATTTT. The encoded protein is CASSLLGTGFGNTIYF.

In its sample, this clonotype was seen a few times. The chain joins TRBV4-3 to TRBJ2-4; 10 bases fit TRBD1. The CDR3 totals 17 residues. CDR1 LGHNA and CDR2 YSLEER come from the germline V gene. Unmatched junction bases numbered 11, after V lost 1 base and J lost 8 bases. CDR3 sequence reads: CASSQAGYGDRGDIQYF. The CDR3 region has the DNA TGCGCCAGCAGCCAAGCCGGGTATGGGGACAGGGGTGACATTCAGTACTTC.

The sample holds a few counts of this clonotype. The chain joins TRBV19 to TRBJ2-1; TRBD2 agrees at 12 bases. CDR1 and CDR2 (germline): LNHDA, SQIVND (reference sequence). J gave up 7 bases and V 5 bases, and 12 bases lay outside the gene matches. This CDR3 is built from 17 residues. The CDR3 region has the DNA TGTGCCAGTAGTCCCTCCCTGACTAGCGGGGGACTAAATGAGCAGTTCTTC. Translating it yields CASSPSLTSGGLNEQFF.

This clonotype was seen a handful of times. The chain couples TRBV29-1 to TRBJ2-5; D is unclear. CDR3 length: 12 amino acids. Looked up from germline, CDR1 is SQVTM and CDR2 is ANQGSEA. V was pared by 1 base and J by 4 bases, with 7 bases between. Written as DNA, the CDR3 is TGCAGCGTTGAAGCCAGGCTAGAGACCCAGTACTTC. Its protein is CSVEARLETQYF.

This clonotype has just a few counts. CDR3 DNA sequence: TGTGCCAGCGGACCGAACCAGAATGGCTACACCTTC. Protein: CASGPNQNGYTF. The rearrangement uses TRBV6-1 and TRBJ1-2; no clear D gene. This CDR3 region has 12 residues. Between the trimmed V and J ends, which lost 8 bases and 6 bases, there was a span of 13 bases. The germline V gene has CDR1 MNHNS and CDR2 SASEGT.

The genes are TRBV27 and TRBJ1-2, with D unresolved. The ends were cut back, 5 bases at V and 0 bases at J, with 22 bases in the middle. Looked up from germline, CDR1 is MNHEY and CDR2 is SMNVEV (reference sequence). The CDR3 has 18 residues. The CDR3 loop is CASSPTTGKPISNYGYTF. CDR3 bases: TGTGCCAGCAGTCCCACGACCGGGAAACCCATCTCTAACTATGGCTACACCTTC.

In its sample, this clonotype was seen a few times. The V gene is TRBV18, the J gene TRBJ1-2, with 7 bases that match TRBD1. The CDR3 extends over 15 amino acids. Trimming removed 3 bases from V and 4 bases from J; junction bases left unmatched: 8. Germline CDR1 is KGHSH and CDR2 is LQKENI. The CDR3 reads CASSPRDSLGYGYTF. The CDR3 DNA follows: TGTGCCAGCTCACCTAGGGACAGCCTCGGCTATGGCTACACCTTC. The variable domain in full, with the rest retrieved from reference TRBV18 and TRBJ1-2, is NAGVMQNPRHLVRRRGQEARLRCSPMKGHSHVYWYRQLPEEGLKFMVYLQKENIIDESGMPKERFSAEFPKEGPSILRIQQVVRGDSAAYFCASSPRDSLGYGYTFGSGTRLTVV.